The clone carrying this TCR beta chain was observed many times. TCRdb ran MiXCR on the RT-PCR reads and lists one entry per CDR3 protein. The table has around 700,000 distinct CDR3 sequences, 11% to 15% seen once. Germline V gene data show CDR1 as SGDLS and CDR2 as YYNGEE. V dropped 0 bases and J dropped 7 bases, with 8 bases sitting between them. The CDR3 contains 13 residues. The source is a female donor in good health, serving as a healthy control. The sequencing sample was made of memory CD4+ T cells from blood. The chain couples TRBV9 to TRBJ2-1, with D uncertain. CDR3 sequence (DNA): TGTGCCAGCAGCGTAGATTGGGTAAATGAGCAGTTCTTC. Protein sequence: CASSVDWVNEQFF.